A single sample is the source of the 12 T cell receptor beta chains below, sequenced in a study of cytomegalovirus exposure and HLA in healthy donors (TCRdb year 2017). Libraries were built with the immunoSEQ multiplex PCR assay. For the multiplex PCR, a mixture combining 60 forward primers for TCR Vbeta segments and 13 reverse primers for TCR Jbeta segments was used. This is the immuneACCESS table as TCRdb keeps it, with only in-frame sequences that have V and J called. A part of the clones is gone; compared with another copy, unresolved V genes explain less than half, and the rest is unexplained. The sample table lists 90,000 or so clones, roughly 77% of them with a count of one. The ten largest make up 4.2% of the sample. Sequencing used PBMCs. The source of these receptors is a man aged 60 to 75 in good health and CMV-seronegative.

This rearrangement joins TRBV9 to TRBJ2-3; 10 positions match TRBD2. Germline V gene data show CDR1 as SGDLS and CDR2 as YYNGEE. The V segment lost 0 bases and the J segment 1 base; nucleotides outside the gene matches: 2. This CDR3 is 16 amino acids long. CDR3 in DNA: TGTGCCAGCAGCGTAGACCTAGCGGGGGGCACAGATACGCAGTATTTT. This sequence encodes CASSVDLAGGTDTQYF.

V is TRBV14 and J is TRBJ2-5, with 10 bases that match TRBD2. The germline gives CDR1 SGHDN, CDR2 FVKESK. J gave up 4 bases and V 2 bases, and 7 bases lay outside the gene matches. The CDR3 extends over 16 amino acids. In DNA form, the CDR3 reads TGTGCCAGCAGCCAAAACCTAGCGGGGGATGGAGAGACCCAGTACTTC. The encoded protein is CASSQNLAGDGETQYF.

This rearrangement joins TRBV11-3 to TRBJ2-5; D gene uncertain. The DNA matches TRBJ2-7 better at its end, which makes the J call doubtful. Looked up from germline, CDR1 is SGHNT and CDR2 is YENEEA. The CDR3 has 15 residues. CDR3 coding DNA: TGTGCCAGCAGCTTATCTCCTGGGCCCTCGAACGAGCAGTACTTC. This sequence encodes CASSLSPGPSNEQYF.

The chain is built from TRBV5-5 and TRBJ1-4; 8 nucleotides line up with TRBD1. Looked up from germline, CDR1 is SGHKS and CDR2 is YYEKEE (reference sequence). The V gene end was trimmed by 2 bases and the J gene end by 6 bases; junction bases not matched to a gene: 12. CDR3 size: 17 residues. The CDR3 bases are TGTGCCAGCAGCTTCGACGCGCCGGGACAGGTCTATGAAAAACTGTTTTTT. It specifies CASSFDAPGQVYEKLFF.

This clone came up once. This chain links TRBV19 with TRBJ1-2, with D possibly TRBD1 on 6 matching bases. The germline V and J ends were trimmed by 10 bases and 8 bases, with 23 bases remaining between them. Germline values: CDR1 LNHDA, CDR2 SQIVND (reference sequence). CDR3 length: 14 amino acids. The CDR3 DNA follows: TGTGCCATTTGGAGGACAGAGAAGGGGGAAGGCTACACCTTC. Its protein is CAIWRTEKGEGYTF.

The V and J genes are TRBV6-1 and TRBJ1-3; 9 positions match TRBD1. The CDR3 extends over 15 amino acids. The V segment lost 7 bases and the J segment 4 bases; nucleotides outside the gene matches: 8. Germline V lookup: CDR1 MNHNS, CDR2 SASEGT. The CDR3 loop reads CASTRDRVTGNTIYF. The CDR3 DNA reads TGTGCCAGCACCAGGGACAGGGTAACGGGAAACACCATATATTTT.

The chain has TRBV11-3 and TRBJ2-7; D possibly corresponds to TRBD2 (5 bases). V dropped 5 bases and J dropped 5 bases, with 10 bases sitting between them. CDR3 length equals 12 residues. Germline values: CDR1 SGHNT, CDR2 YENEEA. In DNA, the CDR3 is TGTGCCAGCAGCCCCGGACTCAACGAGCAGTACTTC. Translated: CASSPGLNEQYF.

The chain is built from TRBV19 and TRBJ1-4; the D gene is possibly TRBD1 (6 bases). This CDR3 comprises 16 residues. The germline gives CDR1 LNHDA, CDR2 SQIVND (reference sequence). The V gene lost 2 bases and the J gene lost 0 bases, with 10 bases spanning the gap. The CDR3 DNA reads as TGTGCCAGTAGTATAAAGGCAGGGGCAACTAATGAAAAACTGTTTTTT. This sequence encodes CASSIKAGATNEKLFF.

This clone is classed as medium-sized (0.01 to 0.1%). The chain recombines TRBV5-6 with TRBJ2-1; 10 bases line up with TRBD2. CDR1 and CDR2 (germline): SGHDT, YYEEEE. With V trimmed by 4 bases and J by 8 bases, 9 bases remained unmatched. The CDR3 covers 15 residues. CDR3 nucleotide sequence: TGTGCCAGCAGCGTCGAGCGGGGGGGCCGCGATGAGCAGTTCTTC. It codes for CASSVERGGRDEQFF.

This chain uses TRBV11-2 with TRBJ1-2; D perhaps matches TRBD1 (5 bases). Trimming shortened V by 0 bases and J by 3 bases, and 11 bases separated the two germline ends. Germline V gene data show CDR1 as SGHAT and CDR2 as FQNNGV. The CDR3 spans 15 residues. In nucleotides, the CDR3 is TGTGCCAGCAGCTTAGATCGAAGGGACTACTATGGCTACACCTTC. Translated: CASSLDRRDYYGYTF.

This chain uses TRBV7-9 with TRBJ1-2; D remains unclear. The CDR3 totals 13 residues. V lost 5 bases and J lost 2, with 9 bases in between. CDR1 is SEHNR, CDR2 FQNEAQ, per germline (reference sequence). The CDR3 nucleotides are TGTGCCAGCAGCACGACGGAGAACTATGGCTACACCTTC. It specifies CASSTTENYGYTF.

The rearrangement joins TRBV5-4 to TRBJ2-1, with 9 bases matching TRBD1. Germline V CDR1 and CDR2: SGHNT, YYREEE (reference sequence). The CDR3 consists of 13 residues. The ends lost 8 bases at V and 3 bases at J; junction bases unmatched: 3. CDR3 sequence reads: CASRDRVYNEQFF. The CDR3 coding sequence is TGTGCCAGTCGGGACAGGGTCTACAATGAGCAGTTCTTC.